This T cell receptor (beta chain) was profiled in a study of OX40 agonist ivuxolimab in advanced cancers. Study-wide context: Patients were roughly 83% male with ages about 20 to 79, mean around 58. Partial responses were achieved by three patients, one with hepatocellular carcinoma and two with cutaneous melanoma.

In regard to this clone: Its antigen is not identified.

The study's findings and limits: Relative to CD4+ cells, CD8+ T cells on average had more expanded clones.

The CDR3 has 12 amino acids. Between the trimmed V and J ends, which lost 9 bases and 3 bases, there was a span of 11 bases. The germline V gene encodes CDR1 MNHEY and CDR2 SMNVEV (reference sequence). Libraries were prepared by immunoSEQ multiplex PCR; TCRdb keeps only in-frame clonotypes and omits some of them. The table records 70,000 to 95,000 clones, 90% to 95% of them present only once. The sequencing here drew on CD4+ or CD8+ T cells sorted from blood, taken in a trial of the OX40 agonist ivuxolimab. This TCR derives from an adult with an advanced solid tumor such as melanoma, head and neck, liver or kidney cancer. This rearrangement joins TRBV27 to TRBJ1-2; D possibly corresponds to TRBD1 (5 bases). The CDR3 DNA follows: TGTGCCAGTTGGACAAGGGACTATGGCTACACCTTC. The encoded protein is CASWTRDYGYTF.